This TCR beta chain was profiled in a study of shared clonotypes between healthy human individuals. Study details: Per-donor plates numbered three CD4 naive, three CD4 memory, two CD8 naive and one CD8 memory. Findings and limits, study-wide: Naive CD4 clonotypes were shared across several donors at roughly 5%.

All donors were healthy HIV-negative adults lacking recent acute infections or vaccinations. Naive CD4+ cells were CD45RA-selected; the remaining cells were memory. As regards this clone: As yet, its antigen is unknown.

Assay: immunoSEQ multiplex PCR; the TCRdb copy retains only in-frame clones and omits some. The data show 800,000 to 1,200,000 clones, 75% to 85% seen once. The clonotype originates from a man between 18 and 35 years old in good health. Some clones in this sample may be carry-over from other donors' samples. The sequencing sample was made of memory CD4+ T cells from PBMCs. The subset: CD45RA-negative fraction.

CDR3 loop: CASSYSRVNGKKLFF. The CDR3 DNA is TGTGCCAGCAGTTACTCGAGGGTGAACGGGAAAAAACTGTTTTTT. The chain combines TRBV6-5 with TRBJ1-4; D is undetermined. V lost 0 bases and J lost 9, with 14 bases in between. Germline V gene sequence: CDR1 MNHEY, CDR2 SVGAGI. The CDR3 has 15 residues.